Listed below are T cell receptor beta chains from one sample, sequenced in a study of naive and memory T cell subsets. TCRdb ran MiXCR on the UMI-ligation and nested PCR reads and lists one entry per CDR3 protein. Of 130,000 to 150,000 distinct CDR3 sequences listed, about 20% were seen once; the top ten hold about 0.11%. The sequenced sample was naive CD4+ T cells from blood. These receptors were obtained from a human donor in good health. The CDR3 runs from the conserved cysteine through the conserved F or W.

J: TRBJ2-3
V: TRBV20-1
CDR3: CSANRAPTDTQYF

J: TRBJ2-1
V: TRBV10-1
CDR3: CASSESSRNEQFF

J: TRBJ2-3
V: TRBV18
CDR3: CASSGTGLADTQYF

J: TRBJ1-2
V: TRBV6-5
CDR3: CASSWDGPNPRGYTF

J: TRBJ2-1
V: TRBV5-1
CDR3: CASSPRPGLAGVFNEQFF

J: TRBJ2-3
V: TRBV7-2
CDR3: CASSLRQVTDTQYF

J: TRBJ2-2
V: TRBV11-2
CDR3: CASSFQRTGELFF

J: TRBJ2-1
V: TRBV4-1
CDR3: CASSPTDFSSYNEQFF

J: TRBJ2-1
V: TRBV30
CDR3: CAWSRGSRYNEQFF

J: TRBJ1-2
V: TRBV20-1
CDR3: CSAPRTGSYGYTF

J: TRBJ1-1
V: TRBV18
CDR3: CASSPSGGYTEAFF

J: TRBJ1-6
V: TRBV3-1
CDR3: CASSQEGTPLHF

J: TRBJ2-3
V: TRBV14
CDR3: CASSQGTRSTDTQYF

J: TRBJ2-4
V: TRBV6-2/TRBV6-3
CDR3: CASSQGTGRTKNIQYF

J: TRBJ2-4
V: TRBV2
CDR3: CASSPALAKNIQYF

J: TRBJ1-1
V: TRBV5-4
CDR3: CASSSWPEQAFF

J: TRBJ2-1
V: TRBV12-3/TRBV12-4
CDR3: CASSPPNNEQFF

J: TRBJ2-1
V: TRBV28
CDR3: CASSLGGTYNEQFF

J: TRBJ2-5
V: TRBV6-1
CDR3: CASKTSTGQETQYF

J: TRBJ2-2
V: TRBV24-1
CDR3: CATRGTTNTGELFF

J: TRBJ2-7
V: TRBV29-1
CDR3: CSVGVRTGEGEQYF

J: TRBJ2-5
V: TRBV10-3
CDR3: CANQRETKSQETQYF

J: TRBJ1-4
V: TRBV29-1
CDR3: CSVEGTGGNRLFF

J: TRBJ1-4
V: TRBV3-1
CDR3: CASSQEDRDSMNEKLFF

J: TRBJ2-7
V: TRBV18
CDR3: CASSPTVPSYEQYF

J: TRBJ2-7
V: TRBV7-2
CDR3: CASRAGQGSEQYF

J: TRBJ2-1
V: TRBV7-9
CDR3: CASSLAGGQSSYNEQFF

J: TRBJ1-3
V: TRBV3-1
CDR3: CASSQDLRAGSGNTIYF

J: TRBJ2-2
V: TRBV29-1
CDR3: CSVFTGVGELFF

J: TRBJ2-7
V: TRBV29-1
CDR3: CSAGTETYEQYF

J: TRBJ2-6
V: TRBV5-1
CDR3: CASGRGSSGANVLTF

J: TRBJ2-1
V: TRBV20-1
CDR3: CSASGLAGGGNEQFF

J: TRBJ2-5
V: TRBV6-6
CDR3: CASSWRTTLQETQYF

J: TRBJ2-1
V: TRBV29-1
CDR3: CSVEVASGRATNEQFF

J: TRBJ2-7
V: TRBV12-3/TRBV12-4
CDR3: CASSSQREWRKGYEHYF

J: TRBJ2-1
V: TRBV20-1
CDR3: CNARDWRTGDYNEQFF

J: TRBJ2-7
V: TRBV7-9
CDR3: CASSSGLAGNYEQYF

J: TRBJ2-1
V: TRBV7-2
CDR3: CASSAERGRNEQFF

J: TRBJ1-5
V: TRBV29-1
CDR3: CSVVWGSNQPQHF

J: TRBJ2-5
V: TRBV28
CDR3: CASSLLFDEEWQETQYF

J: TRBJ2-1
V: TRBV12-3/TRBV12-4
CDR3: CASRGAGSVPTEQFF

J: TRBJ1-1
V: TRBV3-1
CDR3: CASSQDTGGRNTEAFF

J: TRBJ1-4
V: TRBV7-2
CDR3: CASSARTGDYGKLFF

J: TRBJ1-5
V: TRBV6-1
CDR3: CASSEGLLGGNQPQHF

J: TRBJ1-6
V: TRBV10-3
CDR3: CAISESMGRANSPLHF

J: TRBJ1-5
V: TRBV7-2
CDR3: CASRDNRGAQPQHF

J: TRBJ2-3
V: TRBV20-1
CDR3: CSASRQGSTDTQYF

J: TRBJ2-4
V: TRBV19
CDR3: CASRQQSDPRNIQYF

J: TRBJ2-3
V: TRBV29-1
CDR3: CSVGDRALTDTQYF

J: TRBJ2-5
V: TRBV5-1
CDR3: CASAVWTSGQETQYF

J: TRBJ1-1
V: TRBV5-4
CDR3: CASSSVSTEAFF

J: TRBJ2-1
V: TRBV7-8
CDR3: CASSHRLAGVWSEQFF

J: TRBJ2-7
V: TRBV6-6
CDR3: CASSKKGQLSSYEQYF

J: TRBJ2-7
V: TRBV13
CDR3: CASSLLQGAYEQYF

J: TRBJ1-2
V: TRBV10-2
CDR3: CASSESGDRGLGGYTF

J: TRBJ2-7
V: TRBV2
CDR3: CASSVWGTGYEQYF

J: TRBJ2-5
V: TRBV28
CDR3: CASLYRGQETQYF

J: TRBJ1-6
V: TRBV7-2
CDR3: CASSLVGATYNSPLHF